What follows are 21 T cell receptor beta chains derived from one specimen sequenced in a study of blood T cell repertoires in COVID-19. Assay: immunoSEQ multiplex PCR; the TCRdb copy retains only in-frame clones and omits some. The table includes about 250,000 clones, around 86% detected once. Source material: peripheral blood. These receptors all come from a woman of 80 years or more with COVID-19, enrolled during active disease.

V is TRBV10-3 and J is TRBJ1-4; D possibly corresponds to TRBD1 (5 bases). In germline, CDR1 is ENHRY, CDR2 SYGVKD. With 2 bases removed from V and 7 bases from J, the gap between germline ends came to 11 bases. This CDR3 is built from 14 residues. CDR3 DNA sequence: TGTGCCATCAGTGAGGGGGCTGGTGGTGAAAAACTGTTTTTT. Translated, it gives CAISEGAGGEKLFF.

As concerns this clone: Distinct nucleotide sequences in the sample also encode this CDR3. The chain has TRBV7-9 and TRBJ2-1; D uncertain. With 6 bases removed from V and 10 bases from J, the gap between germline ends came to 7 bases. This CDR3 is 10 amino acids long. CDR1 is SEHNR and CDR2 is FQNEAQ in the germline V gene (reference sequence). The CDR3 DNA sequence: TGTGCCAGCAGTTTGAGGGAGCAGTTCTTC. Protein: CASSLREQFF.

The chain recombines TRBV2 with TRBJ2-1; 12 nucleotides line up with TRBD2. CDR3 length equals 16 residues. The ends lost 6 bases at V and 5 bases at J; junction bases unmatched: 8. Germline assignment: CDR1 SNHLY and CDR2 FYNNEI. For the CDR3, the DNA is TGTGCCAGCAGACAACTAGCGGGGGGATTCCACAATGAGCAGTTCTTC. It yields the protein CASRQLAGGFHNEQFF.

The chain is built from TRBV11-3 and TRBJ1-1; D perhaps matches TRBD1 (5 bases). In germline, CDR1 is SGHNT, CDR2 YENEEA. Trimming pared 5 bases from V and 1 base from J, leaving 8 bases between. CDR3 length equals 13 residues. CDR3 in DNA: TGTGCCAGCAGCGCACAGGAGAACACTGAAGCTTTCTTT. It codes for CASSAQENTEAFF.

The chain has TRBV3-1 (or the pseudogene TRBV3-2) and TRBJ1-1, with D tentatively TRBD1 (5 bases). CDR3 length: 13 amino acids. CDR1 is LGHDT and CDR2 is YNNKEL in the germline V gene (reference sequence). V was clipped by 4 bases and J by 4 bases, with 10 bases between them. This CDR3 reads CASSRGESTEAFF. CDR3 nucleotides: TGTGCCAGCAGCCGGGGGGAAAGCACTGAAGCTTTCTTT.

This rearrangement joins TRBV6-2 or TRBV6-3 to TRBJ1-1; 7 nucleotides line up with TRBD1. V lost 5 bases to trimming and J lost 1 base; unmatched junction nucleotides: 4. Germline V gene data show CDR1 as MNHEY and CDR2 as SVGEGT. The CDR3 length is 14 residues. This CDR3 reads CASSRGGENTEAFF. The CDR3 region has the DNA TGTGCCAGCAGTAGAGGGGGCGAGAACACTGAAGCTTTCTTT.

The CDR3 bases are TGTGCCAGCAGTGAAAACGGGGGGGCCAAGAATGAGCAGTTCTTC. It yields the protein CASSENGGAKNEQFF. This sequence joins TRBV6-1 and TRBJ2-1; 8 nucleotides agree with TRBD2. Germline assignment: CDR1 MNHNS and CDR2 SASEGT. V shed 2 bases and J 7 bases; nucleotides not matched to a gene: 7. This CDR3 comprises 15 residues.

This clone was detected only once. The chain couples TRBV10-3 to TRBJ2-7, with a weak D call TRBD2 (6 bases). Trimming stripped 2 bases from V and 2 bases from J, with 10 bases between. This CDR3 is 14 amino acids long. CDR1 and CDR2 from the germline V gene are ENHRY and SYGVKD. The CDR3 region is CAISESGPPYEQYV. The CDR3 bases are TGTGCCATCAGTGAGAGCGGGCCTCCCTACGAGCAGTACGTC.

The J gene is TRBJ2-1, the V gene TRBV10-3; 12 positions agree with TRBD1. The germline CDR1 and CDR2 sequences are ENHRY and SYGVKD. CDR3 length: 16 residues. Trimming took 6 bases from V and 1 from J; bases not matched to a gene: 4. In DNA form, the CDR3 reads TGTGCCATCAGGGGGGGACAGGGGGCTTCCTACAATGAGCAGTTCTTC. Its protein is CAIRGGQGASYNEQFF.

The chain uses TRBV24-1 and TRBJ2-1, with 9 nucleotides matching TRBD1. Germline-derived CDR1 and CDR2 are KGHDR and SFDVKD. CDR3 length equals 16 residues. Trimming took 4 bases from V and 6 from J; bases not matched to a gene: 9. CDR3 nucleotide sequence: TGTGCCACCAGTGACCGCCGGGACAGGGTCGCCAATGAGCAGTTCTTC. It translates to CATSDRRDRVANEQFF.

This sequence joins TRBV5-1 and TRBJ2-3, with 15 bases matching TRBD2. V lost 6 bases, J lost 11 bases, and 10 bases stayed unmatched. The CDR3 has 15 residues. CDR1 and CDR2 (germline): SGHRS, YFSETQ. The CDR3 sequence is CASTNAGTSGGMQYF. The CDR3 DNA is TGCGCCAGCACCAACGCCGGGACTAGCGGGGGGATGCAGTATTTT.

The chain recombines TRBV6-5 with TRBJ1-1; TRBD1 matches 8 bases. The trim removed 7 bases at V and 2 bases at J, leaving 6 bases unmatched. Germline loops: CDR1 MNHEY, CDR2 SVGAGI. The CDR3 length is 14 residues. The CDR3 nucleotides are TGTGCCAGCACTCTCAGGGGGCTTAACACTGAAGCTTTCTTT. Protein product: CASTLRGLNTEAFF.

The J gene is TRBJ2-1, the V gene TRBV5-6, with 9 bases matching TRBD1. The CDR3 spans 15 residues. Trimming at V came to 3 bases and at J to 10 bases, leaving 11 bases not matched to a gene. The germline V gene encodes CDR1 SGHDT and CDR2 YYEEEE. DNA of the CDR3: TGTGCCAGCAGCTCGCGATACAGGGGGCCTAACGAGCAGTTCTTC. This sequence encodes CASSSRYRGPNEQFF.

The J gene is TRBJ2-3, the V gene TRBV5-1; 8 bases are shared with TRBD1. The V gene end was trimmed by 0 bases and the J gene end by 2 bases; junction bases not matched to a gene: 11. This CDR3 has 18 amino acids. Germline CDR1 reads SGHRS; CDR2 reads YFSETQ. The CDR3 DNA sequence: TGCGCCAGCAGCTTGGCCTGGTCAGGGGGCACCCTCACAGATACGCAGTATTTT. Translated, it gives CASSLAWSGGTLTDTQYF.

Only one count was recorded for this clone. V and J are TRBV29-1 and TRBJ1-2; 7 nucleotides line up with TRBD1. Germline CDR1 reads SQVTM; CDR2 reads ANQGSEA. V lost 7 bases, J lost 5 bases, and 4 bases stayed unmatched. The CDR3 runs to 11 residues. In nucleotides, the CDR3 is TGCAGCGCAGGGGGGGGTTATGGCTACACCTTC. Residues: CSAGGGYGYTF.

The chain couples TRBV5-1 to TRBJ2-1, with D maybe TRBD1 (5 bases). The germline V and J ends were trimmed by 5 bases and 6 bases, with 15 bases remaining between them. This CDR3 spans 14 amino acids. The germline V gene has CDR1 SGHRS and CDR2 YFSETQ. CDR3 sequence (DNA): TGCGCCAGCAGTGGGGCATCCCAGGGCAATGAGCAGTTCTTC. This translates into CASSGASQGNEQFF.

The gene calls are TRBV6-2 or TRBV6-3 and TRBJ2-7; TRBD2 matches at 14 bases. The CDR3 has 15 amino acids. V gave up 6 bases and J gave up 1 base; unmatched junction bases: 2. CDR1 and CDR2 from the germline V gene are MNHEY and SVGEGT. The CDR3 is CASSGLAGGSYEQYF. Written as DNA, the CDR3 is TGTGCCAGCAGCGGACTAGCGGGGGGTTCCTACGAGCAGTACTTC.

The chain has TRBV6-5 and TRBJ1-1; D uncertain. The CDR3 extends over 13 amino acids. The germline gives CDR1 MNHEY, CDR2 SVGAGI. Trimming stripped 0 bases from V and 6 bases from J, with 8 bases between. The CDR3 reads CASSYSGSPEAFF. In nucleotides, the CDR3 is TGTGCCAGCAGTTACTCAGGGAGCCCTGAAGCTTTCTTT.

The chain uses TRBV5-6 and TRBJ2-3, with no clear D. The CDR3 has 11 residues. From germline, CDR1 is SGHDT and CDR2 YYEEEE. Trimming shortened V by 4 bases and J by 4 bases, and 4 bases separated the two germline ends. The CDR3 protein is CASSQSDTQYF. The CDR3 region has the DNA TGTGCCAGCAGCCAGTCAGATACGCAGTATTTT.

The V and J genes are TRBV5-4 and TRBJ2-7; 7 bases agree with TRBD1. This CDR3 is 14 amino acids long. V gave up 2 bases and J gave up 2 bases; unmatched junction bases: 4. Germline V gives CDR1 SGHNT, CDR2 YYREEE (reference sequence). CDR3 region: CASSLGQEAYEQYF. The CDR3 nucleotides are TGTGCCAGCAGCTTAGGACAGGAAGCCTACGAGCAGTACTTC.

The chain links TRBV15 to TRBJ1-2; D remains ambiguous. This CDR3 spans 13 amino acids. Germline V gene data show CDR1 as LNHNV and CDR2 as YYDKDF (reference sequence). V lost 3 bases and J 1 base, leaving 6 bases between the germline ends. CDR3 bases: TGTGCCACCAGCAGTACAGTTAACTATGGCTACACCTTC. Protein product: CATSSTVNYGYTF.